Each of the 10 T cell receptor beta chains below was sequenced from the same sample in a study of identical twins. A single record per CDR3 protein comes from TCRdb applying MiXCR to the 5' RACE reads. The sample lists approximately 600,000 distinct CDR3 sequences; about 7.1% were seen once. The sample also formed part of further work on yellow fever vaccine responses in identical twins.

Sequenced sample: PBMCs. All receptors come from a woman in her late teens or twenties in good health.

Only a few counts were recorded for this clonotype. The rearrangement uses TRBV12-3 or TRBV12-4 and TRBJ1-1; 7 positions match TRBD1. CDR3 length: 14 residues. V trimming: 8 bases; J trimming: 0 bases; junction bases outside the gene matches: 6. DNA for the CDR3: TGTGCCAGCGACAGGGTCCCCATGAACACTGAAGCTTTCTTT. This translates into CASDRVPMNTEAFF.

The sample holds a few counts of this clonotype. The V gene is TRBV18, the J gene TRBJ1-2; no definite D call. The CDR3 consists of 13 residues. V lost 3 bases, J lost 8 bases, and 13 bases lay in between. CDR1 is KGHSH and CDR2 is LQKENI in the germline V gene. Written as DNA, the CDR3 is TGTGCCAGCTCACCCCAGCGAGATCGGGGCTACACCTTC. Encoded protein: CASSPQRDRGYTF.

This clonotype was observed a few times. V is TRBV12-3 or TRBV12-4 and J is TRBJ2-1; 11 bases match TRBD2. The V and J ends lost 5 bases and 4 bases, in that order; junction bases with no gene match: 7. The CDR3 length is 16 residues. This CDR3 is CASSPSGRLGYNEQFF. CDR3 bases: TGTGCCAGCAGTCCTAGCGGGAGGCTAGGGTACAATGAGCAGTTCTTC.

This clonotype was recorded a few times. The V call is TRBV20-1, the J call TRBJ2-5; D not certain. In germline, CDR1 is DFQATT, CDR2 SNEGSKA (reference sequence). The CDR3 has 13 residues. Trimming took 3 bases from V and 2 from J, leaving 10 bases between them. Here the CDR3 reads CSASLGLQETQYF. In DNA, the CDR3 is TGCAGTGCTAGTCTGGGGTTGCAAGAGACCCAGTACTTC.

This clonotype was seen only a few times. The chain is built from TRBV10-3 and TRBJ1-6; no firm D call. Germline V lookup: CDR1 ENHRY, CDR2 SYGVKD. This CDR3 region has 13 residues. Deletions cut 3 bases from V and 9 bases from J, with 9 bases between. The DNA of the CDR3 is TGTGCCATCAGTGAATCAACGGGTTCACCCCTCCACTTT. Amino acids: CAISESTGSPLHF.

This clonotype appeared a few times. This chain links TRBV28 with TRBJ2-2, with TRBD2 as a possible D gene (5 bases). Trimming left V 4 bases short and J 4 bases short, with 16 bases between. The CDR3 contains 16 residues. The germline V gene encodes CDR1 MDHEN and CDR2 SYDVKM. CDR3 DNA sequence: TGTGCCAGCAGTTCCCCCGGGGTAGGAATCACCGGGGAGCTGTTTTTT. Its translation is CASSSPGVGITGELFF.

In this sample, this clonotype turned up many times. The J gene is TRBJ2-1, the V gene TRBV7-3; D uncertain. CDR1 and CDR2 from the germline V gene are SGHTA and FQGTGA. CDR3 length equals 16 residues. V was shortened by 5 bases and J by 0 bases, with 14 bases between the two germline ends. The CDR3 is CASSPSQFSSYNEQFF. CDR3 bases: TGTGCCAGCAGCCCTTCGCAGTTCAGCTCCTACAATGAGCAGTTCTTC.

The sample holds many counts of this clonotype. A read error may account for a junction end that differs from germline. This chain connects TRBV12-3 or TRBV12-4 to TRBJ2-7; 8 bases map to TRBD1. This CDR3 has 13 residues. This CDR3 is CATSKGQAYEQYF. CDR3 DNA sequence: TGTGCCACCAGTAAGGGACAGGCCTACGAGCAGTACTTC.

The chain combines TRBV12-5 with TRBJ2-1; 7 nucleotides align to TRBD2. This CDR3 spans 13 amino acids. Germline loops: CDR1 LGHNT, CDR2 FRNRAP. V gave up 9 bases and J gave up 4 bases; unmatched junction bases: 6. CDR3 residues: CASAAGEYNEQFF. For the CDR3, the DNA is TGTGCTAGCGCTGCGGGGGAGTACAATGAGCAGTTCTTC.

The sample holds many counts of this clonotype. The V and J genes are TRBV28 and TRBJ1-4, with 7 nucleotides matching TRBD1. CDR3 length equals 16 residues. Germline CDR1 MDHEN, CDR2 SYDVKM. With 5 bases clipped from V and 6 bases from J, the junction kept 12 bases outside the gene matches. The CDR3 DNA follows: TGTGCCAGCAGTCCAGGACAGGATTGGGTGTATGAAAAACTGTTTTTT. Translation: CASSPGQDWVYEKLFF.